Described below is a single T cell receptor beta chain sequence and its context. Its target is unknown. This sample was included in a study of stem cell transplantation in POMP-related autoinflammatory disease. About the study: CD8+ T cells were low and CD4+ cells naive-skewed before transplant.

The germline V gene encodes CDR1 ENHRY and CDR2 SYGVKD. The CDR3 runs to 17 residues. Trimming at V came to 0 bases and at J to 5 bases, leaving 8 bases not matched to a gene. The table came from immunoSEQ multiplex PCR; TCRdb's copy has only in-frame clones and leaves some out. This sample carries some 68,000 clones, roughly 93% of them seen once, and the ten largest clones take about 0.71%. Whole-study results and caveats: Unique TRB V-J gene pairings were limited in number in patients with PRAID. A trend toward lower repertoire diversity and greater clonality appeared in every analyzed T-cell subset of PRAID patients.

The receptor was isolated from a human patient with POMP-related autoinflammation and immune dysregulation (PRAID). Some T cells may be provided by the graft donor. J is TRBJ1-5 and V is TRBV10-3; 9 nucleotides match TRBD1. The starting material was CD4+ T cells from PBMCs, obtained after stem cell transplantation. In DNA, the CDR3 is TGTGCCATCAGTGAGTCGAGCACAGGGGGCGCTTATCAGCCCCAGCATTTT. It specifies CAISESSTGGAYQPQHF.